The source of this TCR beta chain is a study of CD8+CD57+ T cells in acquired aplastic anemia. This clonotype was found a few times. This CDR3 comprises 15 residues. Germline assignment: CDR1 SQVTM and CDR2 ANQGSEA. Trimming stripped 3 bases from V and 0 bases from J, with 15 bases between. Both TCR beta VDJ combination and CDR3 sequence profiling were carried out. Genomic DNA was the template for this profiling. TCRdb re-derived calls from the reads in MiXCR, one entry per CDR3 protein. This sample has 100,000 to 130,000 distinct CDR3 sequences, with approximately 48% found just once. Sequenced input: sorted CD4+, CD8+, or CD8+CD57+ T cells (not recorded which) from PBMCs. The receptor's source is a human donor in good health, serving as a control. This chain joins TRBV29-1 and TRBJ2-7, with D uncertain. CDR3 sequence (DNA): TGCAGCGTTGACGGGTGGGATCCGAGCTCCTACGAGCAGTACTTC. This translates into CSVDGWDPSSYEQYF.